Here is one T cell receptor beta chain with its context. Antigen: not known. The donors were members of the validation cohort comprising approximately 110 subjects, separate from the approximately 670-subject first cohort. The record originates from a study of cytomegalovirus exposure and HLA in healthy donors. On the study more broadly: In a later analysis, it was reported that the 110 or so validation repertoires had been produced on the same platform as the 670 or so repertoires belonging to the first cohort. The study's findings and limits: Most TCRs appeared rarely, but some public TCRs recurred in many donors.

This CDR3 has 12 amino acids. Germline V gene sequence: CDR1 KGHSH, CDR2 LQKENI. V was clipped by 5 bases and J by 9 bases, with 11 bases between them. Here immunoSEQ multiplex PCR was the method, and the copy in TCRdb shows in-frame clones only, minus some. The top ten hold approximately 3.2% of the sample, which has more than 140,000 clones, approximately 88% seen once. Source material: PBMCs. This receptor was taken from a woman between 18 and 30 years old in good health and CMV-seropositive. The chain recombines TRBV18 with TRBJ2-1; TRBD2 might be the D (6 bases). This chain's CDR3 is CASSSGLVEQFF. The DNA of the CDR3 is TGTGCCAGCTCATCGGGACTTGTTGAGCAGTTCTTC.